Below, 25 T cell receptor beta chains from the same sample are listed, as sequenced in a study of T cell clonality in common variable immunodeficiency. The data were produced by immunoSEQ multiplex PCR, yet TCRdb's version contains in-frame clones alone and is incomplete. The sample contains approximately 51,000 clones, none of them singletons. Sequencing was done on a sample of peripheral blood mononuclear cells. The receptor set was obtained from a person aged 18 to 69 in good health.

Ten or more counts support this clone. Read data end 3 residues before the CDR3 end; the end is taken from the germline J gene. The V call is TRBV28, the J call TRBJ2-5; D is uncertain. Germline lookup yields CDR1 MDHEN and CDR2 SYDVKM. The CDR3 sequence is 16 residues long. With 2 bases removed from V and 0 bases from J, the gap between germline ends came to 13 bases. CDR3 bases read: TGTGCCAGCAGTTTAACTTTCTTGGGCAACCAAGAGACC. Encoded protein: CASSLTFLGNQET. The CDR3 as a whole reads CASSLTFLGNQETQYF.

The sample holds many counts of this clone. The read finishes 3 residues shy of the CDR3 end, and the germline J gene is used to complete it. The rearrangement uses TRBV5-6 and TRBJ2-3; 7 positions match TRBD1. The CDR3 is made up of 14 amino acids. V lost 1 base and J lost 4; bases outside the gene matches: 3. Per germline, CDR1 SGHDT and CDR2 YYEEEE. CDR3: CASSLLQGSDTQYF. CDR3 DNA, as far as it was read: TGTGCCAGCAGCTTGTTACAGGGGTCAGATACG. Variable domain in full (rest from reference TRBV5-6 and TRBJ2-3): DAGVTQSPTHLIKTRGQQVTLRCSPKSGHDTVSWYQQALGQGPQFIFQYYEEEERQRGNFPDRFSGHQFPNYSSELNVNALLLGDSALYLCASSLLQGSDTQYFGPGTRLTVL.

In this sample, this clone turned up many times. The CDR3 goes on 3 residues after the read ends, and that part is filled in from the germline J gene. The chain employs TRBV2 and TRBJ1-1; no definite D call. V was trimmed by 6 bases and J by 3 bases, leaving 11 bases between them. In germline, CDR1 is SNHLY, CDR2 FYNNEI. This CDR3 is built from 13 residues. The CDR3 bases that were read are TGTGCCAGCAGCTCTCCACCGGACACTGAA. Translating gives CASSSPPDTE. The CDR3 reads in full as CASSSPPDTEAFF.

This clone was found many times. The read ends 3 residues early relative to the CDR3; the germline J gene fills the gap. V usage is TRBV20-1 and J usage is TRBJ1-5; D remains ambiguous. CDR3 length: 12 amino acids. The germline CDR1 and CDR2 sequences are DFQATT and SNEGSKA (reference sequence). Between the trimmed V and J ends, which lost 4 bases and 7 bases, there was a span of 11 bases. CDR3 DNA (partial): TGCAGTGCTAAGGGTCTGAGGCAGCCC. Encoded protein: CSAKGLRQP. The whole CDR3 sequence is CSAKGLRQPQHF.

This clone was recorded many times. The read finishes 3 residues shy of the CDR3 end, and the germline J gene is used to complete it. The chain uses TRBV29-1 and TRBJ2-6; TRBD1 is a possible D gene (6 bases). This CDR3 has 19 amino acids. V lost 1 base, J lost 0 bases, and 19 bases lay in between. Germline lookup yields CDR1 SQVTM and CDR2 ANQGSEA. The CDR3 spells CSVEVLVGQGYSGANVLTF. The part of the CDR3 DNA that was read is TGCAGCGTTGAAGTTTTGGTGGGACAAGGGTACTCTGGGGCCAACGTC.

This clone was seen repeatedly, ten times or more. The read is 3 residues too short to cover the CDR3 end, so that end is filled in from the germline J gene. The rearrangement links TRBV2 to TRBJ2-3, with TRBD2 identical over 7 bases. J lost 2 bases, V lost 5 bases, and 7 bases had no gene match. The germline V gene encodes CDR1 SNHLY and CDR2 FYNNEI. The CDR3 totals 15 residues. The CDR3 sequence: CASSPRLASTDTQYF. CDR3 DNA (partial): TGTGCCAGCAGTCCCCGACTAGCATCCACAGATACG.

This clone was counted many times. The read ends 3 residues before the CDR3 terminus; that terminus is restored from the germline J gene. This rearrangement joins TRBV11-2 to TRBJ2-3; TRBD2 is a possible D gene (5 bases). In germline, CDR1 is SGHAT, CDR2 FQNNGV. The CDR3 has 15 amino acids. Trimming shortened V by 2 bases and J by 2 bases, and 11 bases separated the two germline ends. This CDR3 is CASSLKRRATDTQYF. The CDR3 bases that were read are TGTGCCAGCAGCTTAAAGCGGCGGGCCACAGATACG.

This clone turned up a few times. The read stops 3 residues short of the end of the CDR3; the missing end is completed from the germline J gene. J is TRBJ1-2 and V is TRBV30; D is uncertain. The CDR3 is 14 residues long. Per the germline V gene, CDR1 is GTSNPN and CDR2 is SVGIG (reference sequence). CDR3 bases read: TGTGCCTGGAGTGCCCCCGGAGGAGACAATGAC. This sequence encodes CAWSAPGGDND. The entire CDR3 is CAWSAPGGDNDYTF.

In its sample, this clone was seen many times. The read terminates 3 residues before the CDR3 end, so the remaining end is supplied by the germline J gene. The chain employs TRBV7-2 and TRBJ1-4; tentatively, D is TRBD1 (6 bases). Germline V gene lookup returns CDR1 SGHTA and CDR2 FQGNSA. V was cut by 5 bases and J by 5 bases, with 12 bases left in between. The CDR3 spans 14 residues. CDR3 DNA, as far as it was read: TGTGCCAGCAGCCCCAGGGGTTTCAATGAAAAA. This encodes CASSPRGFNEK. The whole CDR3 protein reads CASSPRGFNEKLFF.

A note on this clone: The read is 3 residues too short to cover the CDR3 end, so that end is filled in from the germline J gene. The rearrangement uses TRBV7-2 and TRBJ2-1, with D perhaps matching TRBD2 (6 bases). Trimming cost V 3 bases and J 8 bases, with 17 bases left between them. The CDR3 is 15 amino acids. Per the germline V gene, CDR1 is SGHTA and CDR2 is FQGNSA. Incomplete CDR3 DNA: TGTGCCAGCAGCTTGGGCCCGGGACTCCCCCATGAG. Protein product: CASSLGPGLPHE. The full CDR3 protein reads CASSLGPGLPHEQFF. The complete variable domain, with remaining parts taken from reference TRBV7-2 and TRBJ2-1, reads GAGVSQSPSNKVTEKGKDVELRCDPISGHTALYWYRQSLGQGLEFLIYFQGNSAPDKSGLPSDRFSAERTGGSVSTLTIQRTQQEDSAVYLCASSLGPGLPHEQFFGPGTRLTVL.

This clone was picked up many times. This CDR3 reads CASSLVDWGEKLFF. The sequenced part of the CDR3 DNA is TGTGCCAGCAGCTTAGTGGATTGGGGGGAAAAG. The gene calls are TRBV7-9 and TRBJ2-2, with TRBD2 as a possible D gene (6 bases). From the germline J gene comes the end of the CDR3, since the read stops 3 residues before it. The CDR3 totals 14 residues. The germline gives CDR1 SEHNR, CDR2 FQNEAQ (reference sequence).

This clone has a count of ten or more. Read coverage stops 3 residues before the CDR3 terminus; the germline J gene supplies the remainder. The chain joins TRBV5-1 to TRBJ2-2; tentatively, D is TRBD1 (6 bases). CDR1 and CDR2 (germline): SGHRS, YFSETQ. The CDR3 is 17 amino acids. The CDR3 region is CASRDRQAGGYNSPLFF. The CDR3 DNA, read in part, is TGCGCCAGCAGGGATCGACAGGCAGGAGGTTATAATTCACCG.

This clone was seen many times. The CDR3 goes on 3 residues after the read ends, and that part is filled in from the germline J gene. The chain uses TRBV19 and TRBJ2-2; D is possibly TRBD2 (5 bases). This CDR3 has 13 residues. The V end was cut by 3 bases, the J end by 5 bases, with 7 bases between. Germline-derived CDR1 and CDR2 are LNHDA and SQIVND (reference sequence). The CDR3 protein is CASSIRGTGELFF. The CDR3 DNA, read in part, is TGTGCCAGTAGTATCCGGGGAACCGGGGAG.

This clone was detected ten times or more. Read coverage stops 3 residues before the CDR3 terminus; the germline J gene supplies the remainder. V usage is TRBV6-2 or TRBV6-3 and J usage is TRBJ2-3; perhaps TRBD2 as D (5 bases). The CDR3 loop spans 15 amino acids. Germline CDR1 is MNHEY and CDR2 is SVGEGT. Trimming removed 5 bases at V and 6 bases at J, with 18 bases between. CDR3 bases read: TGTGCCAGCAGTACCCGGACTGGAGGTGGTGATACG. This gives the protein CASSTRTGGGDT. The entire CDR3 protein is CASSTRTGGGDTQYF.

This clone was seen many times. Coverage ceases 3 residues before the CDR3 finishes, and the germline J gene fills in the end. This chain connects TRBV19 to TRBJ2-2; D unclear. The CDR3 spans 17 residues. In germline, CDR1 is LNHDA, CDR2 SQIVND (reference sequence). Trimming left V 2 bases short and J 0 bases short, with 13 bases between. The CDR3 DNA, read in part, is TGTGCCAGTAGTATATTTGGGCCGGAAGCGAACACCGGGGAG. Translation: CASSIFGPEANTGE. The whole CDR3 sequence reads CASSIFGPEANTGELFF. Together with reference TRBV19 and TRBJ2-2, the CDR3 gives the full variable domain: DGGITQSPKYLFRKEGQNVTLSCEQNLNHDAMYWYRQDPGQGLRLIYYSQIVNDFQKGDIAEGYSVSREKKESFPLTVTSAQKNPTAFYLCASSIFGPEANTGELFFGEGSRLTVL.

In the case of this clone: Sequencing ends 3 residues short of the CDR3 end; the germline J gene provides the rest. The genes are TRBV5-5 and TRBJ2-3; a weak D match, TRBD2 (5 bases). The CDR3 length is 15 residues. The V gene's germline CDR1 is SGHKS and CDR2 YYEKEE (reference sequence). The CDR3: CASSFSDYSNQPQYF. CDR3 DNA (partial): TGTGCCAGCAGCTTTAGCGACTATAGCAATCAGCCG.

Many counts were recorded for this clone. CDR3 protein: CASGSGDYNEQFF. The covered CDR3 bases are TGTGCCAGCGGTAGCGGGGACTACAATGAG. The chain links TRBV2 to TRBJ2-1; 8 nucleotides agree with TRBD2. Read data end 3 residues before the CDR3 end; the end is taken from the germline J gene. Trimming at V came to 8 bases and at J to 3 bases, leaving 3 bases not matched to a gene. Germline lookup yields CDR1 SNHLY and CDR2 FYNNEI. The CDR3 consists of 13 residues.

This clone was observed a handful of times. The sequence runs out 3 residues before the end of the CDR3; the remainder is reconstructed from the germline J gene. The chain joins TRBV19 to TRBJ1-2; 10 positions agree with TRBD1. CDR1 and CDR2 (germline): LNHDA, SQIVND (reference sequence). This CDR3 spans 14 amino acids. The covered CDR3 bases are TGTGCCAGTAGTCCGGGACAGGGGTGGGGGGAC. Translated, it gives CASSPGQGWGD. The entire CDR3 is CASSPGQGWGDYTF.

This clone was detected many times. The read ends 3 residues early relative to the CDR3; the germline J gene fills the gap. The genes are TRBV29-1 and TRBJ1-4; TRBD1 matches 11 bases. V shed 5 bases, J shed 7 bases, and the junction held 3 bases outside the gene matches. This CDR3 is built from 13 residues. CDR1 and CDR2 (germline): SQVTM, ANQGSEA. The CDR3 DNA, read in part, is TGCAGCGTTATTGGGACAGGGGGTGAAAAA. Translation: CSVIGTGGEK. The whole CDR3 protein reads CSVIGTGGEKLFF.

This clone has a count of ten or more. Coverage ceases 3 residues before the CDR3 finishes, and the germline J gene fills in the end. The chain joins TRBV18 to TRBJ2-1; 10 bases line up with TRBD1. The CDR3 has 15 amino acids. V lost 4 bases, J lost 7 bases, and 7 bases stayed unmatched. The germline V gene encodes CDR1 KGHSH and CDR2 LQKENI. The DNA read from the CDR3 is TGTGCCAGCTCACGGGGGACAGGGGTTTCAAATGAG. Protein: CASSRGTGVSNE. The full CDR3 protein is CASSRGTGVSNEQFF.

This clone was found many times. The CDR3 goes on 3 residues after the read ends, and that part is filled in from the germline J gene. The chain couples TRBV3-1 (or the pseudogene TRBV3-2) to TRBJ2-3; unclear D gene. The germline CDR1 and CDR2 sequences are LGHDT and YNNKEL (reference sequence). The CDR3 sequence is 12 residues long. CDR3 DNA (partial): TGTGCCAGCAGCCAAGGAGGCCAGGCG. Translated: CASSQGGQA. The whole CDR3 reads CASSQGGQAQYF.

This clone has a handful of counts. The read stops 3 residues short of the end of the CDR3; the missing end is completed from the germline J gene. The chain couples TRBV6-1 to TRBJ2-7, with D possibly being TRBD1 (5 bases). Per the germline V gene, CDR1 is MNHNS and CDR2 is SASEGT. V was clipped by 2 bases and J by 5 bases, with 19 bases between them. The CDR3 has 16 amino acids. This chain's CDR3 is CASSEFRAGPQDEQYF. Partial CDR3 DNA: TGTGCCAGCAGTGAATTTAGGGCAGGGCCCCAGGACGAG.

Many counts were recorded for this clone. The read halts 3 residues ahead of the CDR3 end, with the missing end drawn from the germline J gene. The chain uses TRBV11-2 and TRBJ2-1, with TRBD1 matching 8 bases. Unmatched junction bases numbered 4, after V lost 0 bases and J lost 6 bases. CDR1 SGHAT and CDR2 FQNNGV come from the germline V gene. The CDR3 extends over 15 amino acids. Here the CDR3 reads CASSLDDRGFNEQFF. Incomplete CDR3 DNA: TGTGCCAGCAGCTTAGATGACAGGGGATTCAATGAG.

In its sample, this clone was seen many times. The observed sequence ends 3 residues before the CDR3 terminus, with the missing tail filled in from the germline J gene. J is TRBJ1-1 and V is TRBV5-1; TRBD1 might be the D (6 bases). The V and J ends lost 1 base and 1 base respectively, with 14 bases between them. Germline CDR1 is SGHRS and CDR2 is YFSETQ. The CDR3 spans 16 residues. CDR3 DNA, as far as it was read: TGCGCCAGCAGCTTGTCCCGACAGGCAACGAACACTGAA. Translating gives CASSLSRQATNTE. The full-length CDR3 reads as CASSLSRQATNTEAFF.

As for this clone: The CDR3 goes on 3 residues after the read ends, and that part is filled in from the germline J gene. The chain employs TRBV19 and TRBJ2-3; TRBD2 aligns across 9 bases. CDR3 length: 16 amino acids. The trim removed 4 bases at V and 6 bases at J, leaving 11 bases unmatched. Looked up from germline, CDR1 is LNHDA and CDR2 is SQIVND (reference sequence). CDR3: CASSTEGGGASDTQYF. CDR3 DNA, as far as it was read: TGTGCCAGTAGTACCGAGGGCGGGGGGGCCTCTGATACG.